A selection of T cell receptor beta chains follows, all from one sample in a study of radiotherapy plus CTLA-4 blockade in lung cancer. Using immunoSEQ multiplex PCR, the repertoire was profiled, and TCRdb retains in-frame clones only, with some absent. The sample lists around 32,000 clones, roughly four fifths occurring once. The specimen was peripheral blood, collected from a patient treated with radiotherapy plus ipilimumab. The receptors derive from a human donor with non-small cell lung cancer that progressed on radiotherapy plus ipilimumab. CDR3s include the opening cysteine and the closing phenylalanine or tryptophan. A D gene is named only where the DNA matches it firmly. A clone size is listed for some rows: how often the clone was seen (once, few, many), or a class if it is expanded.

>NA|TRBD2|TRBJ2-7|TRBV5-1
TGCGCCAGCAGCCATTCTAGCGGCGGATTGGGCGAGCAGTACTTC
CASSHSSGGLGEQYF
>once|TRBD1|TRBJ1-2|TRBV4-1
TGCGCCAGCAGCCAAGATGTGACAGGGGGTGGCTACACCTTC
CASSQDVTGGGYTF
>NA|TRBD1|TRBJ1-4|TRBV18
TGTGCCAGCTCACCCTCCGGCAGACAGGGTTTGAATGAAAAACTGTTTTTT
CASSPSGRQGLNEKLFF
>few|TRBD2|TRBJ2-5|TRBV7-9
TGTGCCAGCAGTTCTAGCGGGGGGTCTCAAGAGACCCAGTACTTC
CASSSSGGSQETQYF
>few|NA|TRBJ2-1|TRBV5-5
TGTGCCAGCAGCTTGGGTCTCTACAATGAGCAGTTCTTC
CASSLGLYNEQFF
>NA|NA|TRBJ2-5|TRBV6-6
TGTGCCAGCAGTTACGACGTGGGGGGAGAGACCCAGTACTTC
CASSYDVGGETQYF
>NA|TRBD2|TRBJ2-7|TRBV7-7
TGTGCTAGCAGTCCGACTAGCGCCTCCTACGAGCAGTACTTC
CASSPTSASYEQYF
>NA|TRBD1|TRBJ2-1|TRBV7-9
TGTGCCAGCAGCGCGGTCGGGGACAGGGGCAAACAGCGCAATGAGCAGTTCTTC
CASSAVGDRGKQRNEQFF
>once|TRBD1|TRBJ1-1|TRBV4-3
TGCGCCAGCAGCCAAAGACAGGGGGTGAGCACTGAAGCTTTCTTT
CASSQRQGVSTEAFF
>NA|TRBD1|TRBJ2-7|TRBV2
TGTGCCAGCAGCACTACAGGGGCGACCTACGAGCAGTACTTC
CASSTTGATYEQYF
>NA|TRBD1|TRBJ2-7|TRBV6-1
TGTGCCAGCAAATGGGACAGTACCTACGAGCAGTACTTC
CASKWDSTYEQYF
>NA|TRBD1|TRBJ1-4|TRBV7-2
TGTGCCAGCAGCCGTCAGGGGGGAACTAATGAAAAACTGTTTTTT
CASSRQGGTNEKLFF
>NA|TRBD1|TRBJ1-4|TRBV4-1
TGCGCCAGCAGCCAGGACAGGTATAATGAAAAACTGTTTTTT
CASSQDRYNEKLFF
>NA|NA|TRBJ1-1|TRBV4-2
TGTGCCAGCAGCCAAGGGTCAGGTGCCAACACTGAAGCTTTCTTT
CASSQGSGANTEAFF
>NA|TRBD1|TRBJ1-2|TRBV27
TGTGCCAGCAGTCAAAATAGACAGGGGGCCTATGGCTACACCTTC
CASSQNRQGAYGYTF
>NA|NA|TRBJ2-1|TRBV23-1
TGCGCCAGCAGTCCTTCGGAGGGTCCATTGAATGAGCAGTTCTTC
CASSPSEGPLNEQFF
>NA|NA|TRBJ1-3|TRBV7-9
TGTGCCAGCAGCTTCCCCCTAAGTGCTGGAAACACCATATATTTT
CASSFPLSAGNTIYF
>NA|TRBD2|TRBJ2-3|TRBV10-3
TGTGCCATCAGTGAGTCCGGCGGGGGGGCCCCATATACGCAGTATTTT
CAISESGGGAPYTQYF
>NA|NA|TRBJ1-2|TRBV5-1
TGCGCCAGCAGCTTGGACAGGCTAGGGGGCTACACCTTC
CASSLDRLGGYTF
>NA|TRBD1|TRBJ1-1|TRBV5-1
TGCGCCAGCAGCCCCCGACAGGGGGCCGGCACTGAAGCTTTCTTT
CASSPRQGAGTEAFF
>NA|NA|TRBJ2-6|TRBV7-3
TGTGCCAGCAGCTTAACCGGCGGGACAGTCTCTGGGGCCAACGTCCTGACTTTC
CASSLTGGTVSGANVLTF
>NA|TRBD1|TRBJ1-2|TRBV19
TGTGCCAGTAGTAGGGGGACAGGGGGCTCTGGCTACACCTTC
CASSRGTGGSGYTF
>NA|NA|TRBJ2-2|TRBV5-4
TGTGCCAGCAGCTTCATAGCGGCGAACACCGGGGAGCTGTTTTTT
CASSFIAANTGELFF
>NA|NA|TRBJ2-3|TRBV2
TGTGCCACTCATTCGGGCGGGGGCCCCTTAGAAGATACGCAGTATTTT
CATHSGGGPLEDTQYF
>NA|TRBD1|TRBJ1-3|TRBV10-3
TGTGCCATCAGCCTAACAGGGGTTGGAAACACCATATATTTT
CAISLTGVGNTIYF
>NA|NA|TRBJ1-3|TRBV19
TGTGCCAGTAGTATAATGTCGGGGAGCTCTGGAAACACCATATATTTT
CASSIMSGSSGNTIYF
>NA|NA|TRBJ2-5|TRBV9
TGTGCCAGCAGCGTAGCGGGGGGCGAAGAGACCCAGTACTTC
CASSVAGGEETQYF
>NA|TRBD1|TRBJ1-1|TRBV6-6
TGTGCCAGCAGCAACAGGGGGGGAAGAAACACTGAAGCTTTCTTT
CASSNRGGRNTEAFF
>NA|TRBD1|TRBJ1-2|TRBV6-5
TGTGCCAGCAGTTACTCGACAGGGAATGGCTACACCTTC
CASSYSTGNGYTF
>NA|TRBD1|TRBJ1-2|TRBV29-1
TGCAGCGTTTCACCGGGACAGGGGGCTGGTGGCTACACCTTC
CSVSPGQGAGGYTF
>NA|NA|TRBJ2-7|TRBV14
TGTGCCAGCAGCCCAACGACAACCCGCTACGAGCAGTACTTC
CASSPTTTRYEQYF
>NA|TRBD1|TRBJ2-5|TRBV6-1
TGTGCCAGCAGTAAGACAGGGGGCATGTTGGAGACCCAGTACTTC
CASSKTGGMLETQYF
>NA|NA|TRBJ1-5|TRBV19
TGTGCCAGTAGCATACAGGGCGGAGGCAATCAGCCCCAGCATTTT
CASSIQGGGNQPQHF
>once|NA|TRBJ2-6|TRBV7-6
TGTGCCAGCAGCTTATATTTCGTACGGTTCTCTGGGGCCAACGTCCTGACTTTC
CASSLYFVRFSGANVLTF
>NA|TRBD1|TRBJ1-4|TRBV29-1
TGCGGCACCCCCCCTGGCAGGGGGCACAGGCTCCACCCCCTTAATGAAAAACTGTTTTTT
CGTPPGRGHRLHPLNEKLFF
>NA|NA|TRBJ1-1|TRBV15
TGTGCCACCAGCAGGGCAGGGAGGGACACTGAAGCTTTCTTT
CATSRAGRDTEAFF
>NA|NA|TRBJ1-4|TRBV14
TGTGCCAGCAGCCAAGAGAGCGGAATGTGGGTTTTT
CASSQESGMWVF
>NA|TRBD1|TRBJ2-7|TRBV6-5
TGTGCCAGCAGACCCAGACAGGGTGGCGAGCAGTACTTC
CASRPRQGGEQYF
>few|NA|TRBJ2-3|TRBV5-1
TGCGCCAGCAGCTTGGACGGGGTTAGCACAGATACGCAGTATTTT
CASSLDGVSTDTQYF
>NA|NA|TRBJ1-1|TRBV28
TGTGCCAGCAGTTTTCACAGGGCGGGCACTGAAGCTTTCTTT
CASSFHRAGTEAFF
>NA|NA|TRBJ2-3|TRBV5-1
TGCGCCAGCAGCACCCCCACTGGGGGCAGCACAGATACGCAGTATTTT
CASSTPTGGSTDTQYF
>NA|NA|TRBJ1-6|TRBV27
TGTGCCAGCAGCTCTGAGGGGGGGGTAAGGTATAATTCACCCCTCCACTTT
CASSSEGGVRYNSPLHF
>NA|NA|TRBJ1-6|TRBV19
TGTGCCAGTAGTATAGGTCCGGGTCCAAGGGGATCACCCCTCCACTTT
CASSIGPGPRGSPLHF
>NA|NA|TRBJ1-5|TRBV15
TGTGCCACCAGCATAAGTTTGGGGGAGGGCGTCAATCAGCCCCAGCATTTT
CATSISLGEGVNQPQHF
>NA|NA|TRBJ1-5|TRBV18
TGTGCCAGCTCACCAGAGCAGGGGATTAATCAGCCCCAGCATTTT
CASSPEQGINQPQHF
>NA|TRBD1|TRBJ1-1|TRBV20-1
TGCAGTGCTACAGGGGGTTTGGAAGCTTTCTTT
CSATGGLEAFF
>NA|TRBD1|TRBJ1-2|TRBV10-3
TGTGCCATCACCGGACAGGGGGAGGATGGCTACACCTTC
CAITGQGEDGYTF
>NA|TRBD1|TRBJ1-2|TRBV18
TGTGCCAGCTCACAGTATGAAGACAGGGGAAGCGGCTACACCTTC
CASSQYEDRGSGYTF
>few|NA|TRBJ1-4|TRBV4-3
TGCGCCAGCAGCCAAGATGGGGGCAGGTACGAAAAACTGTTTTTT
CASSQDGGRYEKLFF